The clone carrying this TCR beta chain appeared a few times. Its target is unknown. The data derive from a study of T cells after yellow fever vaccination. About the research overall: Low-cell-number fractions underwent preparation using SMART-Seq v4 Ultra Low Input. Study observations and caveats: There was a small share of clonotypes that showed up in both the CD4 and CD8 compartments. Abundant bulk-derived clonotypes could contaminate FACS-sorted repertoires.

The germline V gene has CDR1 SGHRS and CDR2 YFSETQ. The CDR3 length is 16 residues. The V segment lost 1 base and the J segment 12 bases; nucleotides outside the gene matches: 11. The authors made TCR cDNA by 5'RACE template switching, adding a universal primer site and UMIs. Via MiXCR, TCRdb re-called the 5' RACE reads, giving one row per CDR3 protein. The sample shows roughly 110,000 distinct CDR3 sequences, 8% to 9.5% of them seen only once. This receptor was taken from a man between 25 and 39 years old who received the YFV17D yellow fever vaccine. The sequencing used CD8+ T cells sorted from PBMCs, collected 45 days after the yellow fever booster vaccination. The J gene is TRBJ2-1, the V gene TRBV5-1, with 12 positions matching TRBD2. The CDR3 here is CASSLFALAGGPGQFF. The CDR3 DNA is TGCGCCAGCAGCTTGTTTGCGCTAGCGGGAGGGCCGGGGCAGTTCTTC.